This T cell receptor (beta chain) comes out of a study of CD8 T cells in ankylosing spondylitis. General observations from the study: There was a TCR beta motif, made of fewer than 10 highly homologous variants, that appeared characteristic of ankylosing spondylitis blood.

TCRdb processed the 5' RACE reads anew with MiXCR; each CDR3 protein has one entry. The table includes some 130,000 distinct CDR3 sequences, 17% detected once. Trimming stripped 2 bases from V and 4 bases from J, with 12 bases between. Germline-derived CDR1 and CDR2 are SGDLS and YYNGEE. The CDR3 totals 14 residues. About this clonotype itself: Its antigen remains unidentified.

The chain combines TRBV9 with TRBJ1-1; tentative D call: TRBD1 (5 bases). Sequenced input: blood, either unsorted or a sorted T cell fraction (not recorded which). The sequence came from a male donor with ankylosing spondylitis. In DNA form, the CDR3 reads TGTGCCAGCAGCGTTTGGGGGATTGGCACTGAAGCTTTCTTT. Translated, it gives CASSVWGIGTEAFF.